The 10 T cell receptor beta chains reported below all come from one sample, sequenced in a study of blood T cell repertoires in COVID-19. TCRdb's copy holds only in-frame clones and misses some; the assay was immunoSEQ multiplex PCR. Of around 100,000 clones in the sample, under 90% were seen once. Sequenced material: peripheral blood. All receptors come from a human donor in a cohort sampled during active COVID-19.

This chain uses TRBV5-1 with TRBJ2-5; a possible D gene is TRBD2 (6 bases). Trimming removed 0 bases from V and 2 bases from J, with 11 bases in between. CDR1 SGHRS and CDR2 YFSETQ come from the germline V gene. The CDR3 runs 15 residues. The DNA for the CDR3 is TGCGCCAGCAGCTTGGCCGGAGGGGATCAAGAGACCCAGTACTTC. Protein sequence: CASSLAGGDQETQYF.

The chain combines TRBV28 with TRBJ2-7, with D perhaps TRBD1 (5 bases). The CDR3 spans 12 residues. Germline values: CDR1 MDHEN, CDR2 SYDVKM. Trimming pared 5 bases from V and 3 bases from J, leaving 8 bases between. The DNA for the CDR3 is TGTGCCAGCAGTCAGACAGTCTACGAGCAGTACTTC. It translates to CASSQTVYEQYF.

The J gene is TRBJ1-2, the V gene TRBV6-2 or TRBV6-3; D is undetermined. Germline V gene data show CDR1 as MNHEY and CDR2 as SVGEGT. There are 16 residues in the CDR3. The V and J ends lost 0 bases and 6 bases respectively, with 17 bases between them. The CDR3 bases are TGTGCCAGCAGTTACTCTGGCGGGAGGTTAAAGAATGGCTACACCTTC. Translation: CASSYSGGRLKNGYTF.

The rearrangement joins TRBV24-1 to TRBJ2-3, with 7 bases lining up with TRBD2. CDR1 and CDR2 (germline): KGHDR, SFDVKD. This CDR3 spans 15 amino acids. Trimming cost V 2 bases and J 2 bases; bases outside gene matches: 3. This chain's CDR3 is CATSDWGTTTDTQYF. For the CDR3, the DNA is TGTGCCACCAGTGATTGGGGGACTACCACAGATACGCAGTATTTT.

The V call is TRBV7-6, the J call TRBJ2-7; TRBD1 might be the D (6 bases). Between the trimmed V and J ends, which lost 5 bases and 0 bases, there was a span of 17 bases. CDR3 length equals 16 residues. CDR1 and CDR2 from the germline V gene are SGHVS and FNYEAQ. CDR3 amino acids: CASSPMKGGHSYEQYF. DNA for the CDR3: TGTGCCAGCAGCCCTATGAAAGGGGGACACTCCTACGAGCAGTACTTC.

This sequence joins TRBV6-1 and TRBJ1-2, with D perhaps matching TRBD1 (6 bases). The germline V and J ends were trimmed by 3 bases and 2 bases, with 22 bases remaining between them. This CDR3 spans 18 amino acids. Germline V gene lookup returns CDR1 MNHNS and CDR2 SASEGT. CDR3 sequence: CASSDGGRGLKANYGYTF. The CDR3 nucleotides read TGTGCCAGCAGTGACGGGGGCAGGGGACTAAAGGCGAACTATGGCTACACCTTC.

The J gene is TRBJ2-1, the V gene TRBV28; TRBD2 aligns across 9 bases. Germline V gives CDR1 MDHEN, CDR2 SYDVKM. V was clipped by 6 bases and J by 4 bases; unmatched bases: 13. The CDR3 spans 17 residues. The CDR3, as DNA: TGTGCCAGCAGCCCAGGGGTGGGAAGCGGGAGGTACAATGAGCAGTTCTTC. It translates to CASSPGVGSGRYNEQFF.

V gene TRBV3-1 (or the pseudogene TRBV3-2) combines with J gene TRBJ1-3; D might be TRBD1 (6 bases). Germline V gene sequence: CDR1 LGHDT, CDR2 YNNKEL (reference sequence). V shed 6 bases and J shed 1 base, with 13 bases lying between them. This CDR3 has 15 residues. CDR3 sequence: CASSAEGGSGNTIYF. The CDR3 DNA sequence: TGTGCCAGCAGTGCCGAAGGGGGTTCTGGAAACACCATATATTTT.

The chain has TRBV7-2 and TRBJ2-5; 10 bases match TRBD2. V shed 2 bases, J shed 2 bases, and the junction held 2 bases outside the gene matches. Germline CDR1 is SGHTA and CDR2 is FQGNSA. The length of the CDR3 is 15 residues. The CDR3 DNA reads as TGTGCCAGCAGCTTAAAACTAGCGGGGCAAGAGACCCAGTACTTC. Protein: CASSLKLAGQETQYF.

On this clone itself: The same CDR3 arises from other DNA sequences in this sample as well. The V call is TRBV6-6, the J call TRBJ1-4, with a tentative D call TRBD1 (5 bases). CDR1 and CDR2 (germline): MNHNY, SVGAGI (reference sequence). Trimming cost V 4 bases and J 8 bases, with 17 bases left between them. The CDR3 covers 15 residues. The chain's CDR3 is CASSSQAGLGEKLFF. The CDR3 DNA follows: TGTGCCAGCAGTTCCCAAGCAGGGCTGGGCGAAAAACTGTTTTTT.